This T cell receptor (beta chain) was obtained from a study of cytomegalovirus exposure and HLA in healthy donors. Germline loops: CDR1 SGHAT, CDR2 FQNNGV. There are 13 residues in the CDR3. The V end was cut by 4 bases, the J end by 8 bases, with 11 bases between. Study-wide results and limits: Immune exposure data for these donors was limited to CMV serostatus. The authors excluded some V segments, including TRBV6-2 and TRBV6-3, as indistinguishable.

PCR was performed using 60 Vbeta and 13 Jbeta primers. Only in-frame clones appear in the TCRdb table, and some are missing; sequencing was by immunoSEQ multiplex PCR. The profile shows about 200,000 clones, more than 9.5% of them singletons. This clone was seen only a few times. Its antigen is unknown. The TCR sequence derives from a man aged 45-65 years in good health and CMV-seropositive. The sequencing input was PBMCs. The gene calls are TRBV11-2 and TRBJ1-4; no clear D gene. In nucleotides, the CDR3 is TGTGCCAGCAGCTCTAGTATTAGGGAAAAACTGTTTTTT. Protein: CASSSSIREKLFF.